This TCR beta chain is from a study of blood T cells in healthy people across ages. Peripheral blood from each donor was collected in a volume of approximately 10 milliliters. Findings of the study overall: Across the age range, TCR beta diversity per million T cells fell in a roughly linear way.

This clonotype was detected a few times. As yet, its antigen is unknown. Then a second PCR, running about 6 to 12 cycles, was carried out with a sample-barcoded 5' primer and a J-beta primer mix. Carrying 12 random nucleotides, a template-switch adaptor labeled each individual cDNA molecule. TCRdb reprocessed the 5' RACE reads via MiXCR and lists one record per CDR3 protein. There are around 1,500,000 distinct CDR3 sequences in the sample; approximately 30% occur only once, and 7.7% lies in the top ten. The TCR sequence derives from a woman in her 30s in good health. Material for sequencing was blood.

CDR3 sequence: CASSLFGERETQYF. The DNA of the CDR3 is TGTGCCAGCAGCTTATTCGGGGAGCGGGAGACCCAGTACTTC. The chain recombines TRBV7-7 with TRBJ2-5, with D perhaps TRBD2 (5 bases). The CDR3 is 14 amino acids. The V end was cut by 2 bases, the J end by 5 bases, with 12 bases between. The germline V gene has CDR1 SSHAT and CDR2 FNYEAQ (reference sequence). Drawing the rest from reference TRBV7-7 and TRBJ2-5, the complete variable domain is GAGVSQSPRYKVTKRGQDVTLRCDPISSHATLYWYQQALGQGPEFLTYFNYEAQPDKSGLPSDRFSAERPEGSISTLTIQRTEQRDSAMYRCASSLFGERETQYFGPGTRLLVL.